This TCR beta chain was recovered during a study of regulatory T cells in long-lasting Graves disease. With iRepertoire HTBI primers and Arm-PCR of CDR3 regions, TCR beta libraries were built. MiXCR, applied by TCRdb to the multiplex PCR reads, yields one record per CDR3 protein. The table records about 440,000 distinct CDR3 sequences, about 15% of them present only once. As for this clonotype: Its antigen is currently unknown.

Time point specified: newly diagnosed GD, antithyroid drugs for less than 3 months. There was RNA extracted from PBMCs, and the TCR library was made from it. The study, taken as a whole, reports: Repertoires from persistent disease leaned toward TRBV28, TRBJ1-2 and TRBJ2-5.

This CDR3 has 14 residues. CDR1 and CDR2 (germline): SGHDT, YYEEEE. The V end was cut by 0 bases, the J end by 3 bases, with 7 bases between. These data are also associated with another study on T cells in Graves' hyperthyroidism and ophthalmopathy. That study adds: Graves' hyperthyroidism qualified as stable when ophthalmopathy did not progress within 18 months. Uncontrolled infection, other autoimmune disease, pregnancy or lactation disqualified patients from enrolment. TCR CDR3 regions were first amplified by RT-PCR with HTBI primers.

The sample consisted of peripheral blood mononuclear cells (PBMCs), taken at new diagnosis, from a patient treated with antithyroid drugs. V and J are TRBV5-6 and TRBJ1-5; no clear D gene. The clonotype comes from a woman younger than 30 with Graves disease. For the CDR3, the DNA is TGTGCCAGCAGCTTGGATGGGTTCAATCAGCCCCAGCATTTT. It codes for CASSLDGFNQPQHF.